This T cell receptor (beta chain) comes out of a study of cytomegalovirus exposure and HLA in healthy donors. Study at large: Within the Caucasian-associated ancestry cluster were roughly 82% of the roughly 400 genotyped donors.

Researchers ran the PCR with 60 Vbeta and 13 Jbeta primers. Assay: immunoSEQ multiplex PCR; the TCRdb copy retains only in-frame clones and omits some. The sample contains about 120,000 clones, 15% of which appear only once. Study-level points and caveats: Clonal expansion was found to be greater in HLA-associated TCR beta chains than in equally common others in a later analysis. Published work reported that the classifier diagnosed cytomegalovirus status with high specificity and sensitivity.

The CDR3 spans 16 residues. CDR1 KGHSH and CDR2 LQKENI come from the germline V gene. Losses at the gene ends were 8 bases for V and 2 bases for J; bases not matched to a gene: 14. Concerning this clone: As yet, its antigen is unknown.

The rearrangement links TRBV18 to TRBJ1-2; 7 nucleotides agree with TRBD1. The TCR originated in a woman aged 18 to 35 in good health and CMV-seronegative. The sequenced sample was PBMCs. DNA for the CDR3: TGTGCCAGCCTCAATAGAAGGGACAGTGGAAACTATGGCTACACCTTC. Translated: CASLNRRDSGNYGYTF.